One and the same sample provided the 26 T cell receptor beta chains below, sequenced in a study of CD8 T cells in Susac syndrome. RNA was extracted with the RNeasy kit, and a quantity of roughly 0.45 to 1 ug was reverse transcribed using random hexamers. A single record per CDR3 protein comes from TCRdb applying MiXCR to the immunoSEQ multiplex PCR reads. The data hold some 210,000 distinct CDR3 sequences, with about 95% observed a single time. What was sequenced was CD4+ T cells from PBMCs. These receptors were obtained from a human donor with Susac syndrome.

The V call is TRBV4-2, the J call TRBJ1-5, with D perhaps matching TRBD1 (5 bases). Trimming stripped 3 bases from V and 0 bases from J, with 15 bases between. This CDR3 has 17 amino acids. Germline assignment: CDR1 LGHNA and CDR2 YNFKEQ. The CDR3 DNA follows: TGTGCCAGCAGCCAGTCCGGGACGCCAGATAGCAATCAGCCCCAGCATTTT. Translation: CASSQSGTPDSNQPQHF.

V usage is TRBV7-2 and J usage is TRBJ1-5, with D hard to call. V was cut by 4 bases and J by 0 bases, with 19 bases left in between. From germline, CDR1 is SGHTA and CDR2 FQGNSA. This CDR3 region has 18 residues. CDR3 region: CASSSTPLRYDSNQPQHF. The CDR3 bases are TGTGCCAGCAGCTCGACCCCTCTTCGGTACGATAGCAATCAGCCCCAGCATTTT.

The chain has TRBV15 and TRBJ1-1, with TRBD1 matching over 7 bases. The V gene end was trimmed by 5 bases and the J gene end by 1 base; junction bases not matched to a gene: 10. Germline V gene data show CDR1 as LNHNV and CDR2 as YYDKDF (reference sequence). The CDR3 spans 16 residues. The CDR3 loop is CATSGPTGRENTEAFF. CDR3 coding DNA: TGTGCCACCAGCGGTCCGACAGGGAGGGAGAACACTGAAGCTTTCTTT.

This rearrangement joins TRBV3-1 to TRBJ1-2; no firm D call. Trimming stripped 4 bases from V and 6 bases from J, with 12 bases between. Germline V gene data show CDR1 as LGHDT and CDR2 as YNNKEL (reference sequence). The CDR3 contains 13 residues. CDR3 region: CASSPRGGNGYTF. CDR3 bases: TGTGCCAGCAGCCCACGGGGAGGGAATGGCTACACCTTC.

This chain connects TRBV29-1 to TRBJ1-4, with a tentative D call TRBD1 (5 bases). V was clipped by 6 bases and J by 2 bases, with 13 bases between them. The CDR3 has 14 amino acids. Germline V gives CDR1 SQVTM, CDR2 ANQGSEA. CDR3 nucleotides: TGCAGCGTCTACTCAGGGAGGACTAATGAAAAACTGTTTTTT. Translation gives CSVYSGRTNEKLFF.

The V gene is TRBV30, the J gene TRBJ2-5; 7 nucleotides agree with TRBD1. Trimming cost V 7 bases and J 5 bases; bases outside gene matches: 7. Germline CDR1 GTSNPN, CDR2 SVGIG (reference sequence). CDR3 length: 12 residues. The CDR3 reads CALETGQETQYF. Written as DNA, the CDR3 is TGTGCCTTGGAAACGGGACAGGAGACCCAGTACTTC.

This chain links TRBV10-2 with TRBJ2-7, with 9 bases that match TRBD2. V lost 4 bases and J lost 2; bases outside the gene matches: 6. Germline CDR1 WSHSY, CDR2 SAAADI. The CDR3 contains 15 residues. CDR3 DNA: TGCGCCAGCAGTGGTGGAGCGGGGGGAACCTACGAGCAGTACTTC. Residues: CASSGGAGGTYEQYF.

The chain recombines TRBV30 with TRBJ1-3; a possible D gene is TRBD1 (6 bases). V gave up 8 bases and J gave up 3 bases, with 14 bases separating them. The germline V gene has CDR1 GTSNPN and CDR2 SVGIG (reference sequence). The CDR3 is 13 residues long. Here the CDR3 DNA reads TGTGCCCGGGCAGGGGTGGATGGAAACACCATATATTTT. Its translation: CARAGVDGNTIYF.

The J gene is TRBJ2-3, the V gene TRBV30; 8 bases are a match to TRBD2. The CDR3 covers 15 residues. Trimming took 3 bases from V and 0 from J; bases not matched to a gene: 5. CDR1 and CDR2 from the germline V gene are GTSNPN and SVGIG (reference sequence). The CDR3 loop is CAWRAREGSTDTQYF. The DNA of the CDR3 is TGTGCCTGGAGGGCCCGGGAGGGGAGCACAGATACGCAGTATTTT.

The chain links TRBV30 to TRBJ1-1; 7 nucleotides match TRBD1. Germline-derived CDR1 and CDR2 are GTSNPN and SVGIG (reference sequence). The V gene end was trimmed by 4 bases and the J gene end by 0 bases; junction bases not matched to a gene: 8. This CDR3 region has 15 residues. The CDR3 DNA reads TGTGCCTGGAAGGGGGCACTAACCTTGAACACTGAAGCTTTCTTT. Its translation is CAWKGALTLNTEAFF.

This clonotype was picked up one time. The rearrangement joins TRBV2 to TRBJ1-2; no reliable D call. Germline loops: CDR1 SNHLY, CDR2 FYNNEI. The CDR3 loop spans 14 amino acids. V was trimmed by 1 base and J by 2 bases, leaving 8 bases between them. Here the CDR3 DNA reads TGTGCCAGCAGTGAAGTGAGCAGGAACTATGGCTACACCTTC. It is translated as CASSEVSRNYGYTF.

This chain links TRBV20-1 with TRBJ1-3; 7 nucleotides agree with TRBD1. The junction had 14 bases not matched to a gene; V was cut back by 4 bases and J by 8 bases. The V gene's germline CDR1 is DFQATT and CDR2 SNEGSKA (reference sequence). The length of the CDR3 is 15 residues. Here the CDR3 reads CSATGDRPPEDTIYF. The CDR3 DNA reads as TGCAGTGCTACTGGGGACAGACCGCCTGAAGACACCATATATTTT.

The V call is TRBV7-9, the J call TRBJ2-3; 8 bases line up with TRBD2. The germline gives CDR1 SEHNR, CDR2 FQNEAQ (reference sequence). The CDR3 loop spans 14 amino acids. With 3 bases clipped from V and 2 bases from J, the junction kept 1 base outside the gene matches. The CDR3: CASSFSGTTDTQYF. The CDR3 DNA reads TGTGCCAGCAGCTTTAGCGGGACCACAGATACGCAGTATTTT.

The chain joins TRBV29-1 to TRBJ1-1; D gene unclear. V lost 6 bases and J lost 1, with 12 bases in between. Germline lookup yields CDR1 SQVTM and CDR2 ANQGSEA. The CDR3 has 13 residues. As DNA, the CDR3 is TGCAGCGTCGATGGACTCGCGAACACTGAAGCTTTCTTT. It is translated as CSVDGLANTEAFF.

The rearrangement joins TRBV29-1 to TRBJ1-2; D gene unclear. There are 12 residues in the CDR3. The germline V and J ends were trimmed by 3 bases and 1 base, with 6 bases remaining between them. CDR1 and CDR2 from the germline V gene are SQVTM and ANQGSEA. This CDR3 reads CSVETDNYGYTF. The CDR3 nucleotides are TGCAGCGTTGAGACGGATAACTATGGCTACACCTTC.

The chain joins TRBV30 to TRBJ1-4, with 7 bases aligning to TRBD1. With 6 bases clipped from V and 0 bases from J, the junction kept 4 bases outside the gene matches. This CDR3 region has 14 residues. Per germline, CDR1 GTSNPN and CDR2 SVGIG (reference sequence). The CDR3, as DNA: TGTGCCTGCCAGCAGGGGGCAACTAATGAAAAACTGTTTTTT. This gives the protein CACQQGATNEKLFF.

This sequence joins TRBV9 and TRBJ1-1; TRBD1 agrees at 9 bases. The CDR3 has 15 amino acids. Germline V gene lookup returns CDR1 SGDLS and CDR2 YYNGEE. The junction had 6 bases not matched to a gene; V was cut back by 0 bases and J by 6 bases. CDR3 sequence: CASSVVGQGKAEAFF. CDR3 DNA: TGTGCCAGCAGCGTAGTAGGACAGGGGAAAGCTGAAGCTTTCTTT.

The chain uses TRBV30 and TRBJ1-6, with 7 bases aligning to TRBD1. This CDR3 region has 13 residues. V was pared by 5 bases and J by 10 bases, with 8 bases of the junction left unmatched. The germline gives CDR1 GTSNPN, CDR2 SVGIG (reference sequence). This CDR3 is CAWLLDRASPLHF. The CDR3 bases are TGTGCCTGGCTTCTCGACAGGGCCTCACCCCTCCACTTT.

This chain links TRBV19 with TRBJ2-7; 9 positions match TRBD1. The CDR3 totals 17 residues. Trimming cost V 5 bases and J 4 bases; bases outside gene matches: 15. The germline V gene has CDR1 LNHDA and CDR2 SQIVND (reference sequence). The DNA for the CDR3 is TGTGCCAGTAGTCCCCTCGGTACAGGGGGCTCAGGATACGAGCAGTACTTC. Protein: CASSPLGTGGSGYEQYF.

This chain links TRBV20-1 with TRBJ2-7, with D possibly TRBD1 on 6 matching bases. In germline, CDR1 is DFQATT, CDR2 SNEGSKA (reference sequence). The CDR3 consists of 12 residues. V lost 1 base and J lost 7, with 11 bases in between. In nucleotides, the CDR3 is TGCAGTGCTAGAGGCAGGGGTTTGGAGCAGTACTTC. Translation gives CSARGRGLEQYF.

V usage is TRBV6-1 and J usage is TRBJ1-2; 7 nucleotides match TRBD1. Looked up from germline, CDR1 is MNHNS and CDR2 is SASEGT. J was trimmed by 5 bases and V by 11 bases; bases with no gene match: 11. The CDR3 runs to 13 residues. The CDR3 sequence: CAGDSLFGYGYTF. CDR3 DNA: TGTGCCGGGGACAGTCTCTTCGGGTATGGCTACACCTTC.

This chain uses TRBV3-1 with TRBJ1-5; TRBD1 might be the D (6 bases). This CDR3 has 15 amino acids. Germline values: CDR1 LGHDT, CDR2 YNNKEL (reference sequence). V was shortened by 0 bases and J by 7 bases, with 13 bases between the two germline ends. The DNA of the CDR3 is TGTGCCAGCAGCCAAGATCCGCAGGGGATCCAGCCCCAGCATTTT. Its protein is CASSQDPQGIQPQHF.

The chain couples TRBV18 to TRBJ2-2; D might be TRBD1 (6 bases). The CDR3 loop spans 16 amino acids. V dropped 3 bases and J dropped 3 bases, with 14 bases sitting between them. CDR1 and CDR2 (germline): KGHSH, LQKENI. The CDR3 sequence is CASSPSGTPDTGELFF. DNA of the CDR3: TGTGCCAGCTCACCCTCCGGGACACCCGACACCGGGGAGCTGTTTTTT.

J is TRBJ1-1 and V is TRBV2; TRBD1 agrees at 10 bases. Germline V gene lookup returns CDR1 SNHLY and CDR2 FYNNEI. Trimming at V came to 5 bases and at J to 6 bases, leaving 6 bases not matched to a gene. The CDR3 is made up of 14 amino acids. The CDR3 DNA sequence: TGTGCCAGCAGTCTGACAGGGGGCGCGGCTGAAGCTTTCTTT. Protein sequence: CASSLTGGAAEAFF.

V gene TRBV3-1 combines with J gene TRBJ1-2; TRBD1 agrees at 7 bases. This CDR3 comprises 15 residues. V shed 2 bases and J 1 base; nucleotides not matched to a gene: 4. Germline-derived CDR1 and CDR2 are LGHDT and YNNKEL (reference sequence). In nucleotides, the CDR3 is TGTGCCAGCAGCCAATGGGACAGCCATAACTATGGCTACACCTTC. The encoded protein is CASSQWDSHNYGYTF.

The V call is TRBV6-5, the J call TRBJ1-6; D call uncertain. Trimming stripped 0 bases from V and 6 bases from J, with 3 bases between. This CDR3 is 13 amino acids long. Germline loops: CDR1 MNHEY, CDR2 SVGAGI. The CDR3 DNA sequence: TGTGCCAGCAGTTACTCGGTTAATTCACCCCTCCACTTT. This sequence encodes CASSYSVNSPLHF.